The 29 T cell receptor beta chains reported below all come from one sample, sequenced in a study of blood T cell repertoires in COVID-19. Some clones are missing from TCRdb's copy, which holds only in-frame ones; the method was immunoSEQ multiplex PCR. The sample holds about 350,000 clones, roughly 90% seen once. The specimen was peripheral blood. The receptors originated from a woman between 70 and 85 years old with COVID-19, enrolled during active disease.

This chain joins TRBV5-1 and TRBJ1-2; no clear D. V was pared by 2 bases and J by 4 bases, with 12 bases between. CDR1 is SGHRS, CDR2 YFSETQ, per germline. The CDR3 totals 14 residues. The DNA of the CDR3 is TGCGCCAGCAGCTTTGGAGGGCTCGGCTATGGCTACACCTTC. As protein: CASSFGGLGYGYTF.

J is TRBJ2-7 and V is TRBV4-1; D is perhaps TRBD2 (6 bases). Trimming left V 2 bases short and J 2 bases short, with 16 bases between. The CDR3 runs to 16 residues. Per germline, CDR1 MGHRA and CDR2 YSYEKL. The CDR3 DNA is TGCGCCAGCAGCCAATATCCGGGACTGATCCCCTACGAGCAGTACTTC. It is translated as CASSQYPGLIPYEQYF.

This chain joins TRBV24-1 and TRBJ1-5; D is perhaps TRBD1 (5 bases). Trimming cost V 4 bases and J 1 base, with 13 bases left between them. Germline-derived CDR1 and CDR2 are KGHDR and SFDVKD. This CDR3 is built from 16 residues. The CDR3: CATSETGVGSNQPQHF. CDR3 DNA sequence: TGTGCCACCAGTGAGACGGGGGTGGGGAGCAATCAGCCCCAGCATTTT.

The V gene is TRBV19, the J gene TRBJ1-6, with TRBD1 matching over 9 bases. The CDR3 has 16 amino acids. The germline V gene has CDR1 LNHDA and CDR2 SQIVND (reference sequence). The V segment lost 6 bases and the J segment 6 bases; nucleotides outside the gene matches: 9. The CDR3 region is CASSFPGQGFNSPLHF. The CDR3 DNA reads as TGTGCCAGTAGCTTCCCGGGACAGGGATTTAATTCACCCCTCCACTTT.

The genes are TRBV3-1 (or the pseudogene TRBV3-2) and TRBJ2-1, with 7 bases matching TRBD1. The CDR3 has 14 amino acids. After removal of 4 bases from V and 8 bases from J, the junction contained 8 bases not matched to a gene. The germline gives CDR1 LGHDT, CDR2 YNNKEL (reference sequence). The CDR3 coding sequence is TGTGCCAGCAGCCTGCGGACAGGTAGGGATGAGCAGTTCTTC. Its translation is CASSLRTGRDEQFF.

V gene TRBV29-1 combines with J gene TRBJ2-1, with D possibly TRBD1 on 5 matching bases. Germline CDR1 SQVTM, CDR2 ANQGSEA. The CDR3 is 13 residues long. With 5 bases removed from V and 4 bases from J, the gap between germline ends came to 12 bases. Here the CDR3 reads CSVQDTLYNEQFF. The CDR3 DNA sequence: TGCAGCGTTCAGGACACCCTATACAATGAGCAGTTCTTC.

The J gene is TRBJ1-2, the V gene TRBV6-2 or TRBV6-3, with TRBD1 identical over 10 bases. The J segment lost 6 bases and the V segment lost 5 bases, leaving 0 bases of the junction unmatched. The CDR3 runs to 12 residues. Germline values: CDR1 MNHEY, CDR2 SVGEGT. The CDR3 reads CASSGTGDGYTF. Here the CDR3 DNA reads TGTGCCAGCAGTGGGACAGGGGATGGCTACACCTTC.

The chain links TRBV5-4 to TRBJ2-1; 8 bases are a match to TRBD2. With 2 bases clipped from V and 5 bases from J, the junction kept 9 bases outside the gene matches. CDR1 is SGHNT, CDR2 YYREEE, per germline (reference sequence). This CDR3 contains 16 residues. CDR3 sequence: CASSFGGGQKHNEQFF. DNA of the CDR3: TGTGCCAGCAGCTTCGGCGGGGGGCAAAAACACAATGAGCAGTTCTTC.

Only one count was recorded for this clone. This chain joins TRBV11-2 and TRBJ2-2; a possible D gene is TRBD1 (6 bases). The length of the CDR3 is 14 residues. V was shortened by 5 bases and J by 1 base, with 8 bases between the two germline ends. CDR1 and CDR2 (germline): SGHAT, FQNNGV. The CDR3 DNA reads TGTGCCAGCAGCATGACAGGGAACACCGGGGAGCTGTTTTTT. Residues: CASSMTGNTGELFF.

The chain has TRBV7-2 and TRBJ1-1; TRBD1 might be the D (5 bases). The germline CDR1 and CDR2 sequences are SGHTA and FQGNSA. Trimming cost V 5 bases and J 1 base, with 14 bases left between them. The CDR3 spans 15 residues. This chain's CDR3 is CASSPINQGNTEAFF. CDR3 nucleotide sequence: TGTGCCAGCAGCCCCATAAATCAGGGGAACACTGAAGCTTTCTTT.

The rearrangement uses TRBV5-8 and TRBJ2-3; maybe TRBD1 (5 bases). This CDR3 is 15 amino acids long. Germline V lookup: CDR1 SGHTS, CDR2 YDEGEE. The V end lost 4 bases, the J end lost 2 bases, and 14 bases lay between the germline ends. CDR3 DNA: TGTGCCAGCAGCCCTCCGAACGGACACACAGATACGCAGTATTTT. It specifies CASSPPNGHTDTQYF.

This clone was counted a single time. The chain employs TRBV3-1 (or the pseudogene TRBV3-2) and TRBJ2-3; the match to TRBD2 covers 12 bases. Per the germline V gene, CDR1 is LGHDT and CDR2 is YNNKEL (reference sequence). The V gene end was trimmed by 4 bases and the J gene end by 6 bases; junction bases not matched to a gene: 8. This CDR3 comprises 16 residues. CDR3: CASSPRLAGDVDTQYF. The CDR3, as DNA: TGTGCCAGCAGCCCTAGACTAGCGGGGGACGTTGATACGCAGTATTTT.

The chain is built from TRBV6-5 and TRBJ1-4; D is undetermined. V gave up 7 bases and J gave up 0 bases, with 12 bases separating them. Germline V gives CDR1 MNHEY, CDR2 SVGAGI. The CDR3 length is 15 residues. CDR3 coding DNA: TGTGCCAGCACTCTTAACGGGGCAACTAATGAAAAACTGTTTTTT. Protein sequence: CASTLNGATNEKLFF.

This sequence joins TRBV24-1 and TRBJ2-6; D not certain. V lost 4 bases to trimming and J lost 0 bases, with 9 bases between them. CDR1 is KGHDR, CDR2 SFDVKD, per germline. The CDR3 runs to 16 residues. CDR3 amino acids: CATSDTQLSGANVLTF. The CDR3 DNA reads TGTGCCACCAGTGACACCCAACTCTCTGGGGCCAACGTCCTGACTTTC.

This chain's CDR3 is CASSLARYGYTF. The CDR3 DNA sequence: TGTGCCAGCAGCCTCGCGAGGTATGGCTACACCTTC. The genes are TRBV7-8 and TRBJ1-2; D unresolved. Germline V gives CDR1 SGHVS, CDR2 FQNEAQ. There are 12 residues in the CDR3. V lost 5 bases and J 5 bases, leaving 9 bases between the germline ends.

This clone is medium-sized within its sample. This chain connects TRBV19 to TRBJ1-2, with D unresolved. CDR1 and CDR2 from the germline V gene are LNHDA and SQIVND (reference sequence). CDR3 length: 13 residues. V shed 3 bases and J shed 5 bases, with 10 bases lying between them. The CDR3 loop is CASSISQIYGYTF. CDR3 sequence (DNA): TGTGCCAGTAGTATTAGCCAGATTTATGGCTACACCTTC.

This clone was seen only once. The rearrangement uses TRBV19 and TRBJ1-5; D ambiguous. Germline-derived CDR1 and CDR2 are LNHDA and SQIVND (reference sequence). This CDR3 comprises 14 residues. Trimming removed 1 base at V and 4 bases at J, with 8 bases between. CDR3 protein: CASSIGLGNQPQHF. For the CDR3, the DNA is TGTGCCAGTAGTATAGGTCTAGGAAATCAGCCCCAGCATTTT.

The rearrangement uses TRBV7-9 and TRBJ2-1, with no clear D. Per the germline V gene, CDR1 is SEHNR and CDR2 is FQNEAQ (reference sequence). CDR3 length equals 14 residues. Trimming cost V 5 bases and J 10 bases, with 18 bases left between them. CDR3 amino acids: CASSPLVNYAEQFF. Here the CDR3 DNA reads TGTGCCAGCAGCCCCCTAGTGAACTACGCGGAGCAGTTCTTC.

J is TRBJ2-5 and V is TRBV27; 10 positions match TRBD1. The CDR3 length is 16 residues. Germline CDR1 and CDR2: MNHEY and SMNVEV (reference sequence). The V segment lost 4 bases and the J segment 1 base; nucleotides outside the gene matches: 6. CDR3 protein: CASSYLGTGVQETQYF. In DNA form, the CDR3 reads TGTGCCAGCAGTTACCTCGGGACAGGGGTCCAAGAGACCCAGTACTTC.

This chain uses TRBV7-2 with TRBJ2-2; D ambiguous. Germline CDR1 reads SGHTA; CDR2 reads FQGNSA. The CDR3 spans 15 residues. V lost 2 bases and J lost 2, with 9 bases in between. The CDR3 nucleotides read TGTGCCAGCAGCTTATTACTGGGCAACACCGGGGAGCTGTTTTTT. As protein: CASSLLLGNTGELFF.

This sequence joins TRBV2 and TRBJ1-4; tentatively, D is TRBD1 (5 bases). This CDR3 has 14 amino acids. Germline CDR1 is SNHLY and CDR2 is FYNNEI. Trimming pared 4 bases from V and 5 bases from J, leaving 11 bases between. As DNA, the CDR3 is TGTGCCAGCAGTGGGGGGGAATGGAATGAAAAACTGTTTTTT. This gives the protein CASSGGEWNEKLFF.

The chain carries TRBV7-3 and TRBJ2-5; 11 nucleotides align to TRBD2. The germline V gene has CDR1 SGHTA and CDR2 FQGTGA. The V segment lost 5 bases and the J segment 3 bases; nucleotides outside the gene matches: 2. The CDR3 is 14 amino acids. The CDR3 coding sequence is TGTGCCAGCAGCCCGGGACTAGCGGAAGAGACCCAGTACTTC. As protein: CASSPGLAEETQYF. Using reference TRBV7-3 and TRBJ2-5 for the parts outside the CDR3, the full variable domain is GAGVSQTPSNKVTEKGKYVELRCDPISGHTALYWYRQSLGQGPEFLIYFQGTGAADDSGLPNDRFFAVRPEGSVSTLKIQRTERGDSAVYLCASSPGLAEETQYFGPGTRLLVL.

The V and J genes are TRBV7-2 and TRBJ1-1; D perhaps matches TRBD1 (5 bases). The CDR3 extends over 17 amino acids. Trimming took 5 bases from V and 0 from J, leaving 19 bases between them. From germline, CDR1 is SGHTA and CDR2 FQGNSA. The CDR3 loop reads CASSQKISGSLNTEAFF. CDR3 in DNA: TGTGCCAGCAGCCAAAAAATCTCAGGGTCCCTGAACACTGAAGCTTTCTTT.

CDR3 bases: TGTGCCAGCAGCTTGGATGGGACAGGGAGCGAGACCCAGTACTTC. Its translation: CASSLDGTGSETQYF. The chain combines TRBV5-6 with TRBJ2-5; 9 nucleotides agree with TRBD1. Looked up from germline, CDR1 is SGHDT and CDR2 is YYEEEE. The CDR3 length is 15 residues. Trimming took 0 bases from V and 5 from J; bases not matched to a gene: 5.

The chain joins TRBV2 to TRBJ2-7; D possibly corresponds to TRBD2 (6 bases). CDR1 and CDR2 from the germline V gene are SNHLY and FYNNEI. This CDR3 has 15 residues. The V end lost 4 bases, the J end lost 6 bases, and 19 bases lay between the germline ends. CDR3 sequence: CASSGERAGAFEQYF. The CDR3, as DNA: TGTGCCAGCAGTGGTGAGCGGGCGGGTGCTTTCGAGCAGTACTTC.

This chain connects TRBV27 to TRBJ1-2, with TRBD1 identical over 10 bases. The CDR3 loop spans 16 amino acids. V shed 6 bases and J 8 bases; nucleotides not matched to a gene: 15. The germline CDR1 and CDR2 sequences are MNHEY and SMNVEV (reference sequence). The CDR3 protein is CASSYLPTGGGRGYTF. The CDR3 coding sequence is TGTGCCAGCAGCTATCTACCGACAGGGGGCGGACGAGGCTACACCTTC.

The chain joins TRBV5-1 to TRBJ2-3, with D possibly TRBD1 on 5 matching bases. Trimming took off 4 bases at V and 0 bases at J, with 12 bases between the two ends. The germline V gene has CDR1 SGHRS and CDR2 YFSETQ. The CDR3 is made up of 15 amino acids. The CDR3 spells CASSLTRGSTDTQYF. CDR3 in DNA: TGCGCCAGCAGCCTAACAAGGGGTAGCACAGATACGCAGTATTTT.

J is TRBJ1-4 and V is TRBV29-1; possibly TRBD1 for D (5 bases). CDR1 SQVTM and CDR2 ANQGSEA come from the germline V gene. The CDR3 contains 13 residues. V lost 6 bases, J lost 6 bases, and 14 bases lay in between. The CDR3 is CSVWTQPDEKLFF. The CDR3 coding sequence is TGCAGCGTCTGGACACAACCCGATGAAAAACTGTTTTTT.

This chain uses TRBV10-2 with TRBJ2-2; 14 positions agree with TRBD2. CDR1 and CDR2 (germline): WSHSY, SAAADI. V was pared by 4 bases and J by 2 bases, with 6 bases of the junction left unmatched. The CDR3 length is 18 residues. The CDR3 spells CASSGRTSGGPNTGELFF. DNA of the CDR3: TGCGCCAGCAGTGGACGGACTAGCGGGGGGCCCAACACCGGGGAGCTGTTTTTT.